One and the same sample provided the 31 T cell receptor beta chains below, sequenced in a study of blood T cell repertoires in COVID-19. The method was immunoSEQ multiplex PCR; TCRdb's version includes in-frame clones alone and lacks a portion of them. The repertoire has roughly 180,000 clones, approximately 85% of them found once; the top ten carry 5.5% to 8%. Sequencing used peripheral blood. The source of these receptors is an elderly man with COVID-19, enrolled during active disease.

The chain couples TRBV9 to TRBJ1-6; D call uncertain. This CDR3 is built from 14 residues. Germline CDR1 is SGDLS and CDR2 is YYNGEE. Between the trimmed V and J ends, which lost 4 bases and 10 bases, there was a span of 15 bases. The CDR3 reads CASSPRYSISPLHF. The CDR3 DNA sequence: TGTGCCAGCAGCCCCAGGTACTCCATCTCACCCCTCCACTTT.

CDR3 loop: CASSSGQNYGYTF. In DNA form, the CDR3 reads TGTGCCAGCAGTTCGGGACAGAACTATGGCTACACCTTC. The rearrangement links TRBV28 to TRBJ1-2; 7 bases agree with TRBD1. The V gene end was trimmed by 4 bases and the J gene end by 2 bases; junction bases not matched to a gene: 1. The germline V gene encodes CDR1 MDHEN and CDR2 SYDVKM. The CDR3 totals 13 residues.

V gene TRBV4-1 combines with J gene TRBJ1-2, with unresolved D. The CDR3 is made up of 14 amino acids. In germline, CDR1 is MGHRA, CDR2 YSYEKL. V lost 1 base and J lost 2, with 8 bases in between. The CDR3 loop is CASSQVVTNYGYTF. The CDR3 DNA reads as TGCGCCAGCAGCCAAGTGGTCACAAACTATGGCTACACCTTC.

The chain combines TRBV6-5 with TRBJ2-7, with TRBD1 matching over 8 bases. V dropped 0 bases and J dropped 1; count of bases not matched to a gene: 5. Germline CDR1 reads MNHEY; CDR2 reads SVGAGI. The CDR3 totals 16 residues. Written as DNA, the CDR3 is TGTGCCAGCAGTTACTCACGGGACAGGCCATCCTACGAGCAGTACTTC. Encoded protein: CASSYSRDRPSYEQYF.

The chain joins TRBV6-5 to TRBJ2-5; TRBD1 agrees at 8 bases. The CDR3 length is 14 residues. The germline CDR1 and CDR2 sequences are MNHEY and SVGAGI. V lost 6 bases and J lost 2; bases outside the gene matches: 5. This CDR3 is CASRPTGGQETQYF. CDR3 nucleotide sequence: TGTGCCAGCAGGCCAACAGGGGGGCAAGAGACCCAGTACTTC.

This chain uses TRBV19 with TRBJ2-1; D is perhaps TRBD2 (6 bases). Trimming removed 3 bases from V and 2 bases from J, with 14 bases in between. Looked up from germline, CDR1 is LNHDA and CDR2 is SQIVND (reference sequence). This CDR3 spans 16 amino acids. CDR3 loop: CASSIKSGPPYNEQFF. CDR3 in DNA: TGTGCCAGTAGTATTAAGAGCGGGCCCCCCTACAATGAGCAGTTCTTC.

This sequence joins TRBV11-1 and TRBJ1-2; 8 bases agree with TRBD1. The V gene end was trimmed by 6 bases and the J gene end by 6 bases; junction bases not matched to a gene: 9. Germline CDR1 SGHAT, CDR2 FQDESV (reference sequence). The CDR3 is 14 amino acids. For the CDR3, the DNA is TGTGCCAGCAGTTCGTCCAGGGGGCGCGATGGCTACACCTTC. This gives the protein CASSSSRGRDGYTF.

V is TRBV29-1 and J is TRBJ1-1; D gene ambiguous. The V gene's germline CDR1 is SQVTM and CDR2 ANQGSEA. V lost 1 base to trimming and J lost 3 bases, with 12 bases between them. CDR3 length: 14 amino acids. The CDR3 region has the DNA TGCAGCGTTGAAGGGGGAGATGGTTACACTGAAGCTTTCTTT. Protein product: CSVEGGDGYTEAFF.

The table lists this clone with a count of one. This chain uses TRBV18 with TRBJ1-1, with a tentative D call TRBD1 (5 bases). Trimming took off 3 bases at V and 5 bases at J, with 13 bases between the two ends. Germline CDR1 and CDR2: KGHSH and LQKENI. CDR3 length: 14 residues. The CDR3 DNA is TGTGCCAGCTCACCCCGGGACGGGGGGACTGAAGCTTTCTTT. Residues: CASSPRDGGTEAFF.

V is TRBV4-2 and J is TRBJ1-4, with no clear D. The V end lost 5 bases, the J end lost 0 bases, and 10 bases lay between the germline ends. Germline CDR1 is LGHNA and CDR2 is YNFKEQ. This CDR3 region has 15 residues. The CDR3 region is CASSGETATNEKLFF. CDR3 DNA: TGTGCCAGCAGCGGAGAAACTGCAACTAATGAAAAACTGTTTTTT.

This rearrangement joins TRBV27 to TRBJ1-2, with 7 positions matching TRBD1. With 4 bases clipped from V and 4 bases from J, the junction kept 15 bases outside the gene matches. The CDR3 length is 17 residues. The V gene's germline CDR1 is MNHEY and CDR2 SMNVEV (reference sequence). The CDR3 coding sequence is TGTGCCAGCAGTTCCACGATCCAGACAGGGAAGATCTATGGCTACACCTTC. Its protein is CASSSTIQTGKIYGYTF.

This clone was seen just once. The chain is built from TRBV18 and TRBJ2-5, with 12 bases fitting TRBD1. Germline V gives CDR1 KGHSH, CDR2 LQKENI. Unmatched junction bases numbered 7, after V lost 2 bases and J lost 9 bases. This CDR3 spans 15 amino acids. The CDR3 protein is CASSPGTGGSTPQYF. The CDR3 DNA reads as TGTGCCAGCTCACCAGGGACAGGGGGCTCAACCCCCCAGTACTTC.

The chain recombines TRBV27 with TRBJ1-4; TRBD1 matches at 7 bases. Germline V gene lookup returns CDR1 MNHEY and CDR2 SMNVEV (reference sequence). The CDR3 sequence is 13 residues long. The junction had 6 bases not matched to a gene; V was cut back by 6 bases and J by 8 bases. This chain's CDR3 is CASRSTGFEKLFF. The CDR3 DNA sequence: TGTGCCAGCAGGTCGACAGGGTTCGAAAAACTGTTTTTT.

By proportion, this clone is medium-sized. This chain's CDR3 is CASSQPGQGRDTQYF. Written as DNA, the CDR3 is TGTGCCAGTAGTCAACCGGGACAGGGCCGGGATACGCAGTATTTT. V gene TRBV19 combines with J gene TRBJ2-3; the match to TRBD1 covers 9 bases. This CDR3 comprises 15 residues. Germline lookup yields CDR1 LNHDA and CDR2 SQIVND (reference sequence). Germline trimming cut 5 bases from V and 6 bases from J; bases unmatched to any gene: 9.

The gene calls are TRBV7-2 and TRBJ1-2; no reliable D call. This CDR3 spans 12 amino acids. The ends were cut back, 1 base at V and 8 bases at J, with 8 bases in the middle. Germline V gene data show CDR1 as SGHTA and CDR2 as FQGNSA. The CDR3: CASSLDAGGYTF. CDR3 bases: TGTGCCAGCAGCTTAGACGCGGGAGGCTACACCTTC.

The CDR3 DNA reads TGTGCCAGCGGCAAGCGGGGATCCTACAATGAGCAGTTCTTC. It yields the protein CASGKRGSYNEQFF. The rearrangement uses TRBV9 and TRBJ2-1; 7 nucleotides match TRBD2. With V trimmed by 7 bases and J by 1 base, 5 bases remained unmatched. Germline V gene lookup returns CDR1 SGDLS and CDR2 YYNGEE. CDR3 length: 14 amino acids.

CDR3 nucleotides: TGCGCCAGCAGCTCTTCACTTCCGGGACACGATACGCAGTATTTT. Its protein is CASSSSLPGHDTQYF. The J gene is TRBJ2-3, the V gene TRBV5-1, with D maybe TRBD1 (6 bases). The germline CDR1 and CDR2 sequences are SGHRS and YFSETQ. Trimming removed 3 bases at V and 6 bases at J, with 17 bases between. The CDR3 covers 15 residues.

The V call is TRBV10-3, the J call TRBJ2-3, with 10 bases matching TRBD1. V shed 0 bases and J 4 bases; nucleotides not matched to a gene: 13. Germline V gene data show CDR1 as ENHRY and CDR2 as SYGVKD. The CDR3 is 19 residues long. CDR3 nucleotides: TGTGCCATCAGTGAGTCTATAGATAGGGGGACAGGGGTCCCAGATACGCAGTATTTT. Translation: CAISESIDRGTGVPDTQYF.

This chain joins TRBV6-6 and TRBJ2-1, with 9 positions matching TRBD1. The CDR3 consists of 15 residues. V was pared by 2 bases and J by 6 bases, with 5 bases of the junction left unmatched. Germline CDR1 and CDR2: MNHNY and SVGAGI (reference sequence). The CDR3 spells CASSYDRGVGNEQFF. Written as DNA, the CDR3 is TGTGCCAGCAGTTACGACAGGGGGGTGGGCAATGAGCAGTTCTTC.

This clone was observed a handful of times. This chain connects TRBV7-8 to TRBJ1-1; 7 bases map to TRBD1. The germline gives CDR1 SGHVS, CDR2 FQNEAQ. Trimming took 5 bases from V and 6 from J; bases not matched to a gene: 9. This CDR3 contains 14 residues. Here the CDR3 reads CASSREGANPEAFF. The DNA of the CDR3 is TGTGCCAGCAGCCGAGAGGGGGCCAACCCTGAAGCTTTCTTT. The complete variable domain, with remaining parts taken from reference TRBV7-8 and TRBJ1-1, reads GAGVSQSPRYKVAKRGQDVALRCDPISGHVSLFWYQQALGQGPEFLTYFQNEAQLDKSGLPSDRFFAERPEGSVSTLKIQRTQQEDSAVYLCASSREGANPEAFFGQGTRLTVV.

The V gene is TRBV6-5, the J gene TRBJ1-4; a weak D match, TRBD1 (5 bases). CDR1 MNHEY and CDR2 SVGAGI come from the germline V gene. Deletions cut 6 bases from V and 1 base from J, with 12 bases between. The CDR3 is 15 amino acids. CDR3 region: CASRGTSGTNEKLFF. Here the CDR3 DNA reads TGTGCCAGCAGGGGGACTTCTGGAACTAATGAAAAACTGTTTTTT.

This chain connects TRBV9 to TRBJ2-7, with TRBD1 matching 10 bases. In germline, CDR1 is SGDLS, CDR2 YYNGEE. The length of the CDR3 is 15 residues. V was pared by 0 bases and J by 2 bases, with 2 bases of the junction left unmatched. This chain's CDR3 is CASSVGDRGTYEQYF. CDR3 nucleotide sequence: TGTGCCAGCAGCGTAGGGGACAGGGGTACCTACGAGCAGTACTTC.

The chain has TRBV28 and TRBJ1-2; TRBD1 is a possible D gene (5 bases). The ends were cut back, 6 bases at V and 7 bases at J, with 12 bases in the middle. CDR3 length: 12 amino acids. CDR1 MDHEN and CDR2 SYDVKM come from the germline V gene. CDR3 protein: CASSLGQGGYTF. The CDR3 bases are TGTGCCAGCAGCCTCGGCCAGGGTGGCTACACCTTC.

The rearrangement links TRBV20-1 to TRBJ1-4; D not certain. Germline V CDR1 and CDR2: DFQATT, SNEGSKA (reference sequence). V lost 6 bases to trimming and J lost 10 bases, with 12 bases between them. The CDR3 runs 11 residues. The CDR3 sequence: CSAPGEGKLFF. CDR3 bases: TGCAGTGCCCCGGGAGAAGGAAAACTGTTTTTT.

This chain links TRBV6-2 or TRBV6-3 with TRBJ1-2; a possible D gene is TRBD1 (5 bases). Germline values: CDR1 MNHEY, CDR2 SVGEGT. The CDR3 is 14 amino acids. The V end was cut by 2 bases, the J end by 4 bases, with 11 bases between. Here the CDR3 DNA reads TGTGCCAGCAGTTACCTGGGGCCCTCCTATGGCTACACCTTC. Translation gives CASSYLGPSYGYTF.

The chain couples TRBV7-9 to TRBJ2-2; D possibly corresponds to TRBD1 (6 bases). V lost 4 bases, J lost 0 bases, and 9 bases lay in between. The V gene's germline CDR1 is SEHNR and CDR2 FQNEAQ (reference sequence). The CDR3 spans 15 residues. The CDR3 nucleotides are TGTGCCAGCAGCTACGGGACACCGAACACCGGGGAGCTGTTTTTT. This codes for CASSYGTPNTGELFF.

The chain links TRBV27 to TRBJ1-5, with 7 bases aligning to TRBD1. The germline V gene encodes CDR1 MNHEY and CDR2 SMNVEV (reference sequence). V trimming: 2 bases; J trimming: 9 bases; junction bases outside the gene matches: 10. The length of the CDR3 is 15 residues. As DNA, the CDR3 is TGTGCCAGCAGTTTAGCCAACACAGGGGTCTCGCCCCAGCATTTT. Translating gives CASSLANTGVSPQHF.

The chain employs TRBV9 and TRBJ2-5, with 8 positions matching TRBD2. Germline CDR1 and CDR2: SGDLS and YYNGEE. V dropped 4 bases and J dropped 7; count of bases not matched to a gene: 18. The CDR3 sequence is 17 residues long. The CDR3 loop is CASSLAPTSEDRATQYF. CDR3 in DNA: TGTGCCAGCAGCCTTGCTCCGACTAGCGAGGACCGCGCGACCCAGTACTTC.

The DNA of the CDR3 is TGTGCCAGCAGTGAATCGGGGTGGTCGGCCTACGAGCAGTACTTC. As protein: CASSESGWSAYEQYF. The V and J genes are TRBV6-1 and TRBJ2-7; D may be TRBD2 (5 bases). The CDR3 has 15 amino acids. The germline CDR1 and CDR2 sequences are MNHNS and SASEGT. V shed 2 bases and J shed 2 bases, with 13 bases lying between them.

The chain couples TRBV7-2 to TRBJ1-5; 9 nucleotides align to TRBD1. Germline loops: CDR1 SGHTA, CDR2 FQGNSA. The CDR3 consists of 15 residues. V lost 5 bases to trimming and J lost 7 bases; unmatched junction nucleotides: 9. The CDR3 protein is CASSPGQGHGQPQHF. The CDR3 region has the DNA TGTGCCAGCAGCCCGGGACAGGGACATGGACAGCCCCAGCATTTT.

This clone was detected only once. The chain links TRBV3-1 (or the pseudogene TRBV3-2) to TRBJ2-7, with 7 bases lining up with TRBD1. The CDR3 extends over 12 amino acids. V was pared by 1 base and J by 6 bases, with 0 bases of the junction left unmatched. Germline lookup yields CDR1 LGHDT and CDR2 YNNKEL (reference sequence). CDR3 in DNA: TGTGCCAGCAGCCAAGCAGGGGGCGAGCAGTACTTC. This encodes CASSQAGGEQYF.